This T cell receptor (beta chain) was observed in a study of cytomegalovirus exposure and HLA in healthy donors. At the level of the study: Within the Caucasian-associated ancestry cluster were roughly 79% of the roughly 380 genotyped donors. Study results and limitations: In a later analysis, at a false discovery rate of 0.05, approximately 18,000 TCR beta sequences were associated with HLA alleles. A missense variant in DCLRE1C was later tied to TCR beta V- and J-gene trimming.

Concerning this clone: The antigen is not known.

This CDR3 region has 13 residues. Germline V gene lookup returns CDR1 SGHVS and CDR2 FNYEAQ. V lost 4 bases, J lost 3 bases, and 9 bases lay in between. The study ran its PCR with 60 Vbeta and 13 Jbeta primers. Clones were sequenced by immunoSEQ multiplex PCR, and TCRdb holds only the in-frame ones, with some missing. Of more than 100,000 clones detected, 77% appear once; the ten largest clones hold around 3.9%. Sequencing was carried out using PBMCs. This TCR derives from a human donor in good health. The chain has TRBV7-6 and TRBJ1-2; tentative D call: TRBD1 (5 bases). The DNA of the CDR3 is TGTGCCAGCAGCTCAGGACAATACTATGGCTACACCTTC. Encoded protein: CASSSGQYYGYTF.